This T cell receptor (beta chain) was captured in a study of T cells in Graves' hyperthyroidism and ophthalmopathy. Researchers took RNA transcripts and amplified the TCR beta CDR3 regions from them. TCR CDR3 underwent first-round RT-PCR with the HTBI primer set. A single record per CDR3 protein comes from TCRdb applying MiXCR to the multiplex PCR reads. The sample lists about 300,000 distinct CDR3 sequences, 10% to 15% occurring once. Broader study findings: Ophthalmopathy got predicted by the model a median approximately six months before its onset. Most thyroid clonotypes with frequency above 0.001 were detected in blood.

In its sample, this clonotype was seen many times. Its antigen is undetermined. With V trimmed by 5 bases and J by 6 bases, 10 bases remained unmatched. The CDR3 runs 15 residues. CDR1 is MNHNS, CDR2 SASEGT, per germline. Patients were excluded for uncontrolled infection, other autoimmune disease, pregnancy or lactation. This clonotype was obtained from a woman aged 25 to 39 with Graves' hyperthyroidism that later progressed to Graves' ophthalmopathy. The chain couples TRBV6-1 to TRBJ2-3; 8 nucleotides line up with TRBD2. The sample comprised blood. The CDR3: CASSTLAAYGDTQYF. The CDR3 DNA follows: TGTGCCAGCAGTACACTAGCGGCCTATGGGGATACGCAGTATTTT.